The 9 T cell receptor beta chains given below trace back to one sample, sequenced in a study of blood T cells in healthy people across ages. Primers used in a second PCR of roughly 7 to 12 cycles were a sample-barcoded 5' primer and a J-beta primer mix. MiXCR, applied by TCRdb to the 5' RACE reads, yields one record per CDR3 protein. The profile shows 1.5 million to 2 million distinct CDR3 sequences, roughly 49% of them singletons. The sequenced sample consisted of blood. These receptors all stem from a woman aged 40 to 49 in good health.

This chain uses TRBV9 with TRBJ2-7, with D tentatively TRBD2 (5 bases). Germline V lookup: CDR1 SGDLS, CDR2 YYNGEE. Trimming shortened V by 7 bases and J by 0 bases, and 11 bases separated the two germline ends. The CDR3 has 13 amino acids. The CDR3 DNA follows: TGTGCCAGCGCCGGACTCAACTCCTACGAGCAGTACTTC. It specifies CASAGLNSYEQYF.

This clonotype was observed at least ten times. The CDR3 DNA is TGTGCCAGCAGCATACGACTAGCGGGGGGGCCGCGGAATGAGCAGTTCTTC. Translating gives CASSIRLAGGPRNEQFF. The chain joins TRBV7-2 to TRBJ2-1; TRBD2 matches 14 bases. Trimming cost V 5 bases and J 7 bases; bases outside gene matches: 10. The germline V gene has CDR1 SGHTA and CDR2 FQGNSA. The CDR3 totals 17 residues.

The chain has TRBV28 and TRBJ2-7; 12 nucleotides line up with TRBD2. The CDR3 totals 17 residues. Trimming took 6 bases from V and 0 from J; bases not matched to a gene: 9. The germline CDR1 and CDR2 sequences are MDHEN and SYDVKM. The CDR3 nucleotides are TGTGCCAGCAGCCCTAACCCACTAGCGGGGGGCTCCTACGAGCAGTACTTC. Amino acid sequence: CASSPNPLAGGSYEQYF.

The CDR3 bases are TGCGCCAGCAATGGGGACGGGACCTACGAGCAGTACTTC. Its protein is CASNGDGTYEQYF. The chain uses TRBV10-2 and TRBJ2-7; possibly TRBD1 or TRBD2 for D (5 bases each). The germline V and J ends were trimmed by 7 bases and 2 bases, with 12 bases remaining between them. The CDR3 spans 13 residues. Germline values: CDR1 WSHSY, CDR2 SAAADI.

This clonotype was seen a handful of times. One end of the junction fails to match germline, which may point to a read error. The chain recombines TRBV5-1 with TRBJ1-5, with 7 bases identical to TRBD1. Germline V gene sequence: CDR1 SGHRS, CDR2 YFSETQ. The CDR3 totals 15 residues. DNA of the CDR3: TGTGCCAGCAGTGCCGGGACAGATAGCAATCAGCCCCAGCATTTT. This sequence encodes CASSAGTDSNQPQHF. Combining the CDR3 with reference TRBV5-1 and TRBJ1-5 gives the whole variable domain KAGVTQTPRYLIKTRGQQVTLSCSPISGHRSVSWYQQTPGQGLQFLFEYFSETQRNKGNFPGRFSGRQFSNSRSEMNVSTLELGDSALYLCASSAGTDSNQPQHFGDGTRLSIL.

This clonotype was observed a handful of times. The CDR3 DNA is TGCGCCAGCAGCAGCAGACAGGGAGTGAACGAGCAGTACTTC. It translates to CASSSRQGVNEQYF. The chain has TRBV5-1 and TRBJ2-7; TRBD1 agrees at 7 bases. Germline-derived CDR1 and CDR2 are SGHRS and YFSETQ. This CDR3 is built from 14 residues. Trimming took 4 bases from V and 5 from J; bases not matched to a gene: 9.

This chain's CDR3 is CSVQGAGETQYF. Here the CDR3 DNA reads TGCAGCGTTCAGGGGGCAGGGGAGACCCAGTACTTC. This rearrangement joins TRBV29-1 to TRBJ2-5; 8 bases match TRBD1. V was pared by 5 bases and J by 5 bases, with 4 bases of the junction left unmatched. The CDR3 sequence is 12 residues long. Germline-derived CDR1 and CDR2 are SQVTM and ANQGSEA.

The J gene is TRBJ2-3, the V gene TRBV20-1; D is possibly TRBD2 (5 bases). The germline gives CDR1 DFQATT, CDR2 SNEGSKA (reference sequence). V was pared by 0 bases and J by 1 base, with 14 bases between. The CDR3 spans 16 residues. CDR3 region: CSARDFIFGGTDTQYF. DNA of the CDR3: TGCAGTGCTAGAGATTTCATCTTCGGGGGCACAGATACGCAGTATTTT.

The CDR3 here is CASSTRTGRGTQYF. The CDR3 DNA sequence: TGTGCCAGCAGCACCCGGACAGGGAGGGGGACCCAGTACTTC. V is TRBV9 and J is TRBJ2-7; D possibly corresponds to TRBD1 (8 bases). The J call may be mistaken, given a closer DNA end match to TRBJ2-5. Germline V lookup: CDR1 SGDLS, CDR2 YYNGEE. The CDR3 is made up of 14 amino acids.